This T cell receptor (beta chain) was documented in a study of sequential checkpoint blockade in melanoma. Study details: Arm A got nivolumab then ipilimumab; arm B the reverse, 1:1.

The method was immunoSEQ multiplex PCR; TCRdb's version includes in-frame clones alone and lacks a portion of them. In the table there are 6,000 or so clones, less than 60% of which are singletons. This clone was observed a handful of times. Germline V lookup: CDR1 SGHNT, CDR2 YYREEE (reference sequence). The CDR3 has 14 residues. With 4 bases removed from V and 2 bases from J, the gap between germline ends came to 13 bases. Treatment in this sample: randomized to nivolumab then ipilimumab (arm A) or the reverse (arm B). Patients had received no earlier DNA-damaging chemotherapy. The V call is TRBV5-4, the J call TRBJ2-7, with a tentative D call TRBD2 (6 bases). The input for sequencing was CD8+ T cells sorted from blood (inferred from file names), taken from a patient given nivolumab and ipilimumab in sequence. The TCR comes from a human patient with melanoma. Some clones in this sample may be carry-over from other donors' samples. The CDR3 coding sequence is TGTGCCAGCAGCCAAGGAGGGACCACCTACGAGCAGTACTTC. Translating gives CASSQGGTTYEQYF. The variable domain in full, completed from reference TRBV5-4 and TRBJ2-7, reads ETGVTQSPTHLIKTRGQQVTLRCSSQSGHNTVSWYQQALGQGPQFIFQYYREEENGRGNFPPRFSGLQFPNYSSELNVNALELDDSALYLCASSQGGTTYEQYFGPGTRLTVT.